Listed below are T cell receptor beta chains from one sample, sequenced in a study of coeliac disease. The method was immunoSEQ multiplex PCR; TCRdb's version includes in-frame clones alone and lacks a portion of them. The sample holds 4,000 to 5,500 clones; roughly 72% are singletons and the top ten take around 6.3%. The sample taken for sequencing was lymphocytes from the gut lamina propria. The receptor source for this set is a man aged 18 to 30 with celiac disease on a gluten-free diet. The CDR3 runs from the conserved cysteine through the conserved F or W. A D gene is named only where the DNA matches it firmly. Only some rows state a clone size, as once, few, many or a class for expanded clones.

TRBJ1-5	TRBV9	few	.	TGTGCCAGCAGCGTCGACGGGGGGAGCAATCAGCCCCAGCATTTT	CASSVDGGSNQPQHF
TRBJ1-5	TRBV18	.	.	TGTGCCAGCTCACCAGGGAGAGGGAATCAGCCCCAGCATTTT	CASSPGRGNQPQHF
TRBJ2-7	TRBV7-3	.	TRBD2	TGTGCCAGCAGCTCCGGGGGGGCTAGCGGGGGGGCCAAGCAGTACTTC	CASSSGGASGGAKQYF
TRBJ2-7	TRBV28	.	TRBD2	TGTGCCAGCAGTATCCCTAGCGGACCCTACGAGCAGTACTTC	CASSIPSGPYEQYF
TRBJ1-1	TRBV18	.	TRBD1	TGTGCCAGCTCCCGGACAGGGATGAACACTGAAGCTTTCTTT	CASSRTGMNTEAFF
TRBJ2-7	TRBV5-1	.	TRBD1	TGCGCCAGCAGCTTGGGCGGGGGACAGGGGATCGAGCAGTACTTC	CASSLGGGQGIEQYF
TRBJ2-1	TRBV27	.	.	TGTGCCAGCAGTTTAGGGGGCACCTACAATGAGCAGTTCTTC	CASSLGGTYNEQFF
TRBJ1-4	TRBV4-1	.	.	TGCGCCAGCAGCCAAGATACCCGGACTTCTAATGAAAAACTGTTTTTT	CASSQDTRTSNEKLFF
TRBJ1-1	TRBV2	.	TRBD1	TGTGCCAGCAGTGACAGGGGGCATGGTGAAGCTTTCTTT	CASSDRGHGEAFF
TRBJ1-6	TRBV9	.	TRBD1	TGTGCCAGCAGCGACGAACAGGGGGTTGTTGATTCACCCCTCCACTTT	CASSDEQGVVDSPLHF
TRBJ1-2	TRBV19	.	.	TGTGCCAGTAGTATAGGAGTTGAATATGGCTACACCTTC	CASSIGVEYGYTF
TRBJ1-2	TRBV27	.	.	TGTGCCAGCAGGCCTTTTATACCTCCAGTACCTAACTATGGCTACACCTTC	CASRPFIPPVPNYGYTF
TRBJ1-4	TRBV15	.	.	TGTGCCACCAGCAGTGAGGGTCGTGAAAAACTGTTTTTT	CATSSEGREKLFF
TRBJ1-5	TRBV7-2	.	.	TGTGCCAGCAGCTTTGGATTAGGAGCGATGAATCAGCCCCAGCATTTT	CASSFGLGAMNQPQHF
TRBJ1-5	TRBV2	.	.	TGTGCCAGCAGTGAAGCGCGAAGTAGCAATCAGCCCCAGCATTTT	CASSEARSSNQPQHF
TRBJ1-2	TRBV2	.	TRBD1	TGTGCCAGCAGCGTACGGGACAGGGTGGGGAGCTACACCTTC	CASSVRDRVGSYTF
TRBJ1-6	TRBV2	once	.	TGTGCCAGCAGTGAACGGGTGTGGAGTTCACCCCTCCACTTT	CASSERVWSSPLHF
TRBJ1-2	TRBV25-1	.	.	TGTGCCAGCAGTGAAACGGGGGGCGCGTATGGCTACACCTTC	CASSETGGAYGYTF
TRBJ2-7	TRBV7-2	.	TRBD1	TGTGCCAGCAGCCACAGGGGGGGACAGGGGGGCTACGAGCAGTACTTC	CASSHRGGQGGYEQYF
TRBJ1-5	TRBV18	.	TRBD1	TGTGCCAGCTCAGTCTCACCGGGACAGGGGGCGGGTCAGCCCCAGCATTTT	CASSVSPGQGAGQPQHF
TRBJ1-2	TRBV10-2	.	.	TGCGCCAGTACCCCCTGGGGGGTCGGAAATGGCTACACCTTC	CASTPWGVGNGYTF
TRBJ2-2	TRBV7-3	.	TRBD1	TGTGCCAGCAGCAAAGGGGGGACAGGGTACACCGGGGAGCTGTTTTTT	CASSKGGTGYTGELFF
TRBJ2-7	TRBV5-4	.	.	TGTGCCAGCAGCCTGGGCGGGTCGGCCATCTACGAGCAGTACTTC	CASSLGGSAIYEQYF
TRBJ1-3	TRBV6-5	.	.	TGTGCCAGCAGTTACACATCGTTCTCTGGAAACACCATATATTTT	CASSYTSFSGNTIYF
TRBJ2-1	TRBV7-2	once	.	TGTGCCAGCAGCTTTCCGGGGGTATACAATGAGCAGTTCTTC	CASSFPGVYNEQFF
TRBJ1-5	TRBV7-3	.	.	TGTGCCAGCAGCACCCCGCGGCAGGGGATGCATCAGCCCCAGCATTTT	CASSTPRQGMHQPQHF
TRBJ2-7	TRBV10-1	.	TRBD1	TGCGCCAGCAGGGGACAGGACTACGAGCAGTACTTC	CASRGQDYEQYF
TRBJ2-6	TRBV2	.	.	TGTGCCAGCAGTACGGGATACTCTGGGGCCAACGTCCTGACTTTC	CASSTGYSGANVLTF
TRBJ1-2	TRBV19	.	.	TGTGCCAGTAGTATAAAAGCAAACAGGGTCCCCGCTTCTAACTATGGCTACACCTTC	CASSIKANRVPASNYGYTF
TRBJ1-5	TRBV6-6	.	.	TGTGCCAGCAGGAAACACAGGGAAGATGGCAATCAGCCCCAGCATTTT	CASRKHREDGNQPQHF
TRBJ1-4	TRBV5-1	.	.	TGCGCCAGCAGCTTGGCTTCCCCCGGGGAAAAACTGTTTTTT	CASSLASPGEKLFF
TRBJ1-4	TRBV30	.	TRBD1	TGTGCCTGGAGTCAAGGCGGGACAGGGAATGAAAAACTGTTTTTT	CAWSQGGTGNEKLFF
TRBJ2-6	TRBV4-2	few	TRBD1	TGTGCCAGCAGCCAAGATAGGACAGGGCAGCAGTCTGGGGCCAACGTCCTGACTTTC	CASSQDRTGQQSGANVLTF
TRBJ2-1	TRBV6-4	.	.	TGTGCCAGCACCCGAAGGGGTTTCCGGGTCGAGCAGTTCTTC	CASTRRGFRVEQFF
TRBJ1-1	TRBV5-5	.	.	TGTGCCAGCAGCTTACAGGGAATTGAAGCTTTCTTT	CASSLQGIEAFF
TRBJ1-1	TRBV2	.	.	TGTGCCAGCAGTGAAAATATGGGTTTGACAGTCACTGAAGCTTTCTTT	CASSENMGLTVTEAFF